The 18 T cell receptor beta chains listed next were all sequenced from one sample in a study of blood T cell repertoires in COVID-19. Sequencing was performed with immunoSEQ multiplex PCR; in TCRdb, only in-frame clones are kept and a portion is missing. The data contain roughly 190,000 clones, 84% of them singletons. The sequenced sample was peripheral blood. These receptors all come from a woman aged 70-85 years with active or convalescent COVID-19.

This chain uses TRBV28 with TRBJ1-6, with 7 bases identical to TRBD1. J lost 10 bases, V lost 10 bases, and 10 bases had no gene match. CDR3 length equals 13 residues. In germline, CDR1 is MDHEN, CDR2 SYDVKM. The CDR3 here is CAIGRDRVSPLHF. In DNA form, the CDR3 reads TGTGCCATCGGTCGGGACAGAGTATCACCCCTCCACTTT.

V usage is TRBV3-1 (or the pseudogene TRBV3-2) and J usage is TRBJ2-3; the D gene is possibly TRBD2 (5 bases). The germline CDR1 and CDR2 sequences are LGHDT and YNNKEL (reference sequence). Between the trimmed V and J ends, which lost 0 bases and 8 bases, there was a span of 12 bases. This CDR3 is 14 amino acids long. CDR3 protein: CASSQEWGVGTQYF. The DNA of the CDR3 is TGTGCCAGCAGCCAAGAATGGGGAGTCGGTACGCAGTATTTT.

This chain connects TRBV5-1 to TRBJ2-7; 9 bases agree with TRBD1. Germline V gene data show CDR1 as SGHRS and CDR2 as YFSETQ. V shed 4 bases, J shed 5 bases, and the junction held 7 bases outside the gene matches. The CDR3 has 14 residues. The DNA for the CDR3 is TGCGCCAGCAGCGCATCAACAGGGGGCCACGAGCAGTACTTC. Translating it yields CASSASTGGHEQYF.

This clone was seen just once. This rearrangement joins TRBV29-1 to TRBJ2-2; 15 positions agree with TRBD2. Germline trimming cut 6 bases from V and 4 bases from J; bases unmatched to any gene: 6. CDR1 is SQVTM and CDR2 is ANQGSEA in the germline V gene. The CDR3 contains 16 residues. The CDR3 is CSVGLAGGPGTGELFF. DNA for the CDR3: TGCAGCGTAGGACTAGCGGGAGGGCCTGGCACCGGGGAGCTGTTTTTT.

The J gene is TRBJ2-1, the V gene TRBV27; D may be TRBD1 (6 bases). The CDR3 has 15 amino acids. Germline CDR1 reads MNHEY; CDR2 reads SMNVEV (reference sequence). V dropped 8 bases and J dropped 0 bases, with 14 bases sitting between them. CDR3 coding DNA: TGTGCCAGCCAGAGGCAGGGGAGCTCCTACAATGAGCAGTTCTTC. It codes for CASQRQGSSYNEQFF.

The chain recombines TRBV4-1 with TRBJ1-4; 8 bases map to TRBD1. V gave up 4 bases and J gave up 8 bases; unmatched junction bases: 9. Germline CDR1 MGHRA, CDR2 YSYEKL. This CDR3 comprises 15 residues. CDR3 nucleotides: TGCGCCAGCAGCCGAGAAGACAGGGGCTGGGAAAAACTGTTTTTT. Protein sequence: CASSREDRGWEKLFF.

Turning to this clone: A read error may be the cause here, since a much bigger clone is one base away. Different DNA sequences within this sample yield the same CDR3. This rearrangement joins TRBV5-1 to TRBJ2-6; a weak D match, TRBD1 (6 bases). The germline gives CDR1 SGHRS, CDR2 YFSETQ. The CDR3 is made up of 18 amino acids. V lost 0 bases and J lost 0, with 13 bases in between. CDR3 residues: CASSLAPGGPSGANVLTF. The CDR3 DNA reads TGCGCCAGCAGCTTGGCCCCTGGGGGCCCCTCTGGGGCCAACGTCCTGACTTTC.

The V and J genes are TRBV24-1 and TRBJ2-5, with TRBD2 matching over 8 bases. Germline V gives CDR1 KGHDR, CDR2 SFDVKD. The CDR3 spans 15 residues. Trimming cost V 3 bases and J 6 bases; bases outside gene matches: 8. The CDR3 loop reads CATSDPRTSTKTQYF. The CDR3, as DNA: TGTGCCACCAGTGATCCCCGGACTAGCACGAAGACCCAGTACTTC.

CDR3 sequence (DNA): TGTGCCATCAGTGCGCCGGGTACCCACGAGCAGTACTTC. Amino acid sequence: CAISAPGTHEQYF. The gene calls are TRBV10-3 and TRBJ2-7; D is unclear. CDR1 is ENHRY, CDR2 SYGVKD, per germline. The V gene lost 4 bases and the J gene lost 5 bases, with 12 bases spanning the gap. There are 13 residues in the CDR3.

The chain combines TRBV11-2 with TRBJ2-1; 9 bases match TRBD2. V was clipped by 1 base and J by 5 bases; unmatched bases: 3. The CDR3 sequence is 15 residues long. The germline gives CDR1 SGHAT, CDR2 FQNNGV. CDR3 coding DNA: TGTGCCAGCAGCTTAGTGGCGGGAGGGGACAATGAGCAGTTCTTC. Its protein is CASSLVAGGDNEQFF.

The chain is built from TRBV2 and TRBJ2-7, with 9 bases fitting TRBD1. The CDR3 is 13 residues long. J was trimmed by 7 bases and V by 6 bases; bases with no gene match: 7. Germline V CDR1 and CDR2: SNHLY, FYNNEI. The CDR3, as DNA: TGTGCCAGCAGCCGGGACAGGGTACGGGAGCAGTACTTC. It translates to CASSRDRVREQYF.

This chain links TRBV18 with TRBJ1-1, with 7 bases matching TRBD1. V was clipped by 6 bases and J by 3 bases; unmatched bases: 7. The CDR3 totals 14 residues. Germline CDR1 is KGHSH and CDR2 is LQKENI. The DNA for the CDR3 is TGTGCCAGCTCCCGGGTTCAGGGGGACACTGAAGCTTTCTTT. Translation: CASSRVQGDTEAFF. The entire variable domain, with the rest obtained from reference TRBV18 and TRBJ1-1, is as follows: NAGVMQNPRHLVRRRGQEARLRCSPMKGHSHVYWYRQLPEEGLKFMVYLQKENIIDESGMPKERFSAEFPKEGPSILRIQQVVRGDSAAYFCASSRVQGDTEAFFGQGTRLTVV.

Regarding this clone: The same CDR3 arises from other DNA sequences in this sample as well. The chain couples TRBV24-1 to TRBJ2-3, with TRBD1 as a possible D gene (5 bases). CDR3 size: 14 residues. The V end lost 5 bases, the J end lost 6 bases, and 14 bases lay between the germline ends. Germline V gene data show CDR1 as KGHDR and CDR2 as SFDVKD. CDR3 DNA sequence: TGTGCCACCAGTGGAACAGGAGAGGCGGATACGCAGTATTTT. Translated: CATSGTGEADTQYF.

This clone was found once. The chain combines TRBV13 with TRBJ1-6; D perhaps matches TRBD1 (5 bases). The germline gives CDR1 PRHDT, CDR2 FYEKMQ (reference sequence). V lost 5 bases to trimming and J lost 6 bases, with 17 bases between them. The CDR3 is 16 amino acids. The CDR3 loop reads CASSRLDQGFNSPLHF. The CDR3 DNA follows: TGTGCCAGCAGCCGACTGGATCAGGGCTTTAATTCACCCCTCCACTTT.

This CDR3 reads CASSFDDRVRRGEQFF. The CDR3 DNA sequence: TGCGCCAGCAGCTTCGACGACAGGGTCCGCCGCGGTGAGCAGTTCTTC. V is TRBV5-1 and J is TRBJ2-1; 7 bases map to TRBD1. V was pared by 2 bases and J by 9 bases, with 14 bases of the junction left unmatched. CDR1 SGHRS and CDR2 YFSETQ come from the germline V gene. The CDR3 covers 16 residues.

The V gene is TRBV24-1, the J gene TRBJ2-5, with D possibly matching TRBD1 (6 bases). Trimming took 4 bases from V and 2 from J, leaving 10 bases between them. The V gene's germline CDR1 is KGHDR and CDR2 SFDVKD. CDR3 size: 14 residues. The CDR3 coding sequence is TGTGCCACCAGTGAAAGGGACATTCAAGAGACCCAGTACTTC. Amino acids: CATSERDIQETQYF.

V is TRBV28 and J is TRBJ2-1, with D possibly being TRBD2 (6 bases). V dropped 8 bases and J dropped 2 bases, with 7 bases sitting between them. CDR1 MDHEN and CDR2 SYDVKM come from the germline V gene. The CDR3 consists of 12 residues. CDR3 amino acids: CASLAAYNEQFF. Written as DNA, the CDR3 is TGTGCCAGCTTAGCGGCCTACAATGAGCAGTTCTTC.

This chain links TRBV7-3 with TRBJ2-1; 11 bases are shared with TRBD2. The germline V gene has CDR1 SGHTA and CDR2 FQGTGA. The length of the CDR3 is 18 residues. V was clipped by 4 bases and J by 7 bases; unmatched bases: 15. The CDR3 reads CASSSLTSGVALRNEQFF. DNA for the CDR3: TGTGCCAGCAGCTCTTTGACTAGCGGGGTGGCCTTAAGGAATGAGCAGTTCTTC.